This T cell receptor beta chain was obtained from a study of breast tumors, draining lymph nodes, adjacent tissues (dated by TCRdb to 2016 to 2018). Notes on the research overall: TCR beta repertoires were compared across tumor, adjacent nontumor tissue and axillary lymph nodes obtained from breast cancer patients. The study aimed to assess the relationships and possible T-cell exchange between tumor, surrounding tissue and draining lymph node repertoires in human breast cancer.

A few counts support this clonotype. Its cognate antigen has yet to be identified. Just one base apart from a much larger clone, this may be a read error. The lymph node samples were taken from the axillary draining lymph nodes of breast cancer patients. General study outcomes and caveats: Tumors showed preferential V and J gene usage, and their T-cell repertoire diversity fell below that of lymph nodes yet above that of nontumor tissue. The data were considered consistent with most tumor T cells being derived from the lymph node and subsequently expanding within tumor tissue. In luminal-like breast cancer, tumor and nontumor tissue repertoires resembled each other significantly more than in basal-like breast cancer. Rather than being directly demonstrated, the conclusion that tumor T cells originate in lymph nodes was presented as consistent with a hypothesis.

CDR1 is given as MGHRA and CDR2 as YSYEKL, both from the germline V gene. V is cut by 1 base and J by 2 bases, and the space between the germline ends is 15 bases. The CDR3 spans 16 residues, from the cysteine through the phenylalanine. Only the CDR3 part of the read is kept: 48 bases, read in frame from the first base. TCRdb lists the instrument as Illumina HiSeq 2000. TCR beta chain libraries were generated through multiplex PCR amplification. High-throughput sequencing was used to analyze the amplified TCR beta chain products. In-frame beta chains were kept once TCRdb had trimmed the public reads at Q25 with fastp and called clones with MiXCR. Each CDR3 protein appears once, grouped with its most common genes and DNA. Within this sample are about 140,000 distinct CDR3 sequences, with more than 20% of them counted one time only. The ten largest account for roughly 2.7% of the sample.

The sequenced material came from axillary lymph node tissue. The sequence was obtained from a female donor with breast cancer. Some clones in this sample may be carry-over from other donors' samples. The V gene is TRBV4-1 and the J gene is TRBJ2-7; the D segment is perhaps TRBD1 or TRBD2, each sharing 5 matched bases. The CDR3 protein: CASSQGVGGNAYEQYF. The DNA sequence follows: TGCGCCAGCAGCCAAGGCGTTGGGGGTAACGCCTACGAGCAGTACTTC.